The present T cell receptor (beta chain) was sequenced within a study of human T cells and chemical hapten exposure. Documented time point: patch test 1, 2 weeks after DPC sensitization. Treatment described: therapeutic diphenylcyclopropenone sensitization with weekly scalp DPC. TCRdb re-called the RACE reads with MiXCR, one entry per CDR3 protein. Among 300,000 to 450,000 distinct CDR3 sequences, approximately 5% were seen once, and the ten largest hold under 3%. This clonotype was observed at least ten times. Its specificity is not known. Study findings and constraints: No alteration of TCRs above 1 in 1000 frequency was seen with DPC sensitization.

The origin of this receptor is a woman aged 45-65 years with alopecia areata. Some clones in this sample may be carry-over from other donors' samples. Material: whole blood, obtained in connection with sensitization to the hapten diphenylcyclopropenone (DPC).

The CDR3, as DNA: TGTGCCACCATCGCATCCTACAATGAGCAGTTCTTC. It translates to CATIASYNEQFF. The chain combines TRBV6-1 with TRBJ2-1; no firm D call. Germline-derived CDR1 and CDR2 are MNHNS and SASEGT. V lost 10 bases and J lost 1, with 8 bases in between. The CDR3 totals 12 residues.